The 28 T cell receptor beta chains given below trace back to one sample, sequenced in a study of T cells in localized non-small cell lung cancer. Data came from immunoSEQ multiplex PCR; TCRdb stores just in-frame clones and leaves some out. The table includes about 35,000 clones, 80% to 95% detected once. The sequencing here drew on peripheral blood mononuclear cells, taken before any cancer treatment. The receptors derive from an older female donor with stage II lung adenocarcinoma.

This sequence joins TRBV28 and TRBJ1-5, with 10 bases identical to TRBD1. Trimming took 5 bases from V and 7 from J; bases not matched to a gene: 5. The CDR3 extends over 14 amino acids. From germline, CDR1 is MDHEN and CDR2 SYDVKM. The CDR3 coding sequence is TGTGCCAGCAGTAAGGACAGGGGGGAACAGCCCCAGCATTTT. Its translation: CASSKDRGEQPQHF.

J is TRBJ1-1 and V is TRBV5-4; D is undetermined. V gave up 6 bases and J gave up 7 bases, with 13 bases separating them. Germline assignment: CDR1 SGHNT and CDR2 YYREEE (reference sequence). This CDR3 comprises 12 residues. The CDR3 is CASIGSTYEAFF. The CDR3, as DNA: TGTGCCAGCATTGGGTCCACCTATGAAGCTTTCTTT. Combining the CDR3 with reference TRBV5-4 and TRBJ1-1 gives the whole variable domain ETGVTQSPTHLIKTRGQQVTLRCSSQSGHNTVSWYQQALGQGPQFIFQYYREEENGRGNFPPRFSGLQFPNYSSELNVNALELDDSALYLCASIGSTYEAFFGQGTRLTVV.

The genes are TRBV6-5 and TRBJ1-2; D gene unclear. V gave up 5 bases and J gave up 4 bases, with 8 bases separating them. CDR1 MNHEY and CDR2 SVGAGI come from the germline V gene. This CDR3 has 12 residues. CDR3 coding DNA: TGTGCCAGCAGTGAACGGGGCTATGGCTACACCTTC. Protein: CASSERGYGYTF.

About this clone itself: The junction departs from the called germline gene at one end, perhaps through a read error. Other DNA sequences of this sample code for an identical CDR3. This CDR3 is CASSEMLAETSYGYTF. CDR3 coding DNA: TGCGCCAGCAGTGAAATGCTGGCAGAAACTTCTTATGGTTACACCTTC. The rearrangement uses TRBV10-2 and TRBJ1-2; no clear D gene. Germline V gene lookup returns CDR1 WSHSY and CDR2 SAAADI. This CDR3 is built from 16 residues.

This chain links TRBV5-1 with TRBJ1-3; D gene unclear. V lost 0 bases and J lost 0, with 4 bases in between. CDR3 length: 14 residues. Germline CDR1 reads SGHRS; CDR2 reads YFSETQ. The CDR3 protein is CASSLASSGNTIYF. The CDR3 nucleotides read TGCGCCAGCAGCTTGGCCAGCTCTGGAAACACCATATATTTT.

The CDR3 bases are TGTGCCAGCAGCTTGGACCCAGTGAACACTGAAGCTTTCTTT. Amino acids: CASSLDPVNTEAFF. The chain combines TRBV7-9 with TRBJ1-1, with no clear D. Germline loops: CDR1 SEHNR, CDR2 FQNEAQ (reference sequence). The CDR3 length is 14 residues. V was shortened by 3 bases and J by 0 bases, with 8 bases between the two germline ends.

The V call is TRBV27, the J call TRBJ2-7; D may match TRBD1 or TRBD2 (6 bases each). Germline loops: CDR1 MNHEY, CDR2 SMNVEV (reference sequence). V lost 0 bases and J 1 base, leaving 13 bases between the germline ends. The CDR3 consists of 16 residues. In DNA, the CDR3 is TGTGCCAGCAGTTTATCCTCCTGGGGGGCGTCCTACGAGCAGTACTTC. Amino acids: CASSLSSWGASYEQYF.

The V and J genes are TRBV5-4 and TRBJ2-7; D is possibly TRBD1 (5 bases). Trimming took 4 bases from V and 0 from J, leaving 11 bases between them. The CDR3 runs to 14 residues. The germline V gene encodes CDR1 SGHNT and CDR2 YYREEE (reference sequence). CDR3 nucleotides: TGTGCCAGCAGCCGGGCAGGGCTCTCCTACGAGCAGTACTTC. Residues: CASSRAGLSYEQYF. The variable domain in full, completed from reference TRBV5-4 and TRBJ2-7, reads ETGVTQSPTHLIKTRGQQVTLRCSSQSGHNTVSWYQQALGQGPQFIFQYYREEENGRGNFPPRFSGLQFPNYSSELNVNALELDDSALYLCASSRAGLSYEQYFGPGTRLTVT.

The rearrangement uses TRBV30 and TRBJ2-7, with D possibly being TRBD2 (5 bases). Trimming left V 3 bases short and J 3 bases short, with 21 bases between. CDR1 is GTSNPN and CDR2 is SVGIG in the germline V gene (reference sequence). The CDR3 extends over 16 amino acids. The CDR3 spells CAWSLSGSPERYEQYF. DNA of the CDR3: TGTGCCTGGAGCCTCAGCGGATCTCCTGAACGCTACGAGCAGTACTTC. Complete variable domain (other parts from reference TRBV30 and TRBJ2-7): SQTIHQWPATLVQPVGSPLSLECTVEGTSNPNLYWYRQAAGRGLQLLFYSVGIGQISSEVPQNLSASRPQDRQFILSSKKLLLSDSGFYLCAWSLSGSPERYEQYFGPGTRLTVT.

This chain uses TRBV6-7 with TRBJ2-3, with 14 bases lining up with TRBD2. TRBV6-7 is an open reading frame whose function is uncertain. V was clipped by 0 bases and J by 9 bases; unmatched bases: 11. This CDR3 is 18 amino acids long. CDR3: CASSYSMTSGGAGWTQYF. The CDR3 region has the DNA TGTGCCAGCAGTTACTCTATGACTAGCGGGGGGGCCGGGTGGACGCAGTATTTT.

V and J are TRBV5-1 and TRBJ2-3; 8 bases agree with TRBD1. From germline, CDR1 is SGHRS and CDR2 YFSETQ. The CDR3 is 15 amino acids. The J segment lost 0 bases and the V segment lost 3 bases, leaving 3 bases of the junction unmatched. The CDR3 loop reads CASSSRTGSTDTQYF. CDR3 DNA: TGCGCCAGCAGCTCAAGGACAGGGAGCACAGATACGCAGTATTTT.

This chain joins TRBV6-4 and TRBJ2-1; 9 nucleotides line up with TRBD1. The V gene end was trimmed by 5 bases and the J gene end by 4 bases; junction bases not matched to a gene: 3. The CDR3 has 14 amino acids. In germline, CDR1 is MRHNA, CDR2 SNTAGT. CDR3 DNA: TGTGCCAGCAGTTCACAGGGGGCTTACAATGAGCAGTTCTTC. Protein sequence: CASSSQGAYNEQFF.

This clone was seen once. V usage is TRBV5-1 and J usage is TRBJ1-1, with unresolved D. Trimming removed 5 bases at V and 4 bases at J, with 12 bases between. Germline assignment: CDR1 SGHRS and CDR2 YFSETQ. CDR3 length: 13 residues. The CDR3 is CASSQGAGTEAFF. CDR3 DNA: TGCGCCAGCAGTCAAGGTGCTGGCACTGAAGCTTTCTTT.

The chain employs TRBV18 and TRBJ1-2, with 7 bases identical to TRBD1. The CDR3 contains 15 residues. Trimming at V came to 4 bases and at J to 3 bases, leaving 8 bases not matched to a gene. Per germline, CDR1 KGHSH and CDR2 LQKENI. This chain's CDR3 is CASSLRQGLDYGYTF. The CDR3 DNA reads TGTGCCAGCTCACTCCGACAGGGCCTAGACTATGGCTACACCTTC.

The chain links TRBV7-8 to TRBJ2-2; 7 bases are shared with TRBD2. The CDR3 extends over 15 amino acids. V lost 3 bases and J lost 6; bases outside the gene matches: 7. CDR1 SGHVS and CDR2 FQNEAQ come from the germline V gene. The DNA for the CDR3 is TGTGCCAGCAGCTTCGGGACTAATTGGGCCGGGGAGCTGTTTTTT. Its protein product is CASSFGTNWAGELFF.

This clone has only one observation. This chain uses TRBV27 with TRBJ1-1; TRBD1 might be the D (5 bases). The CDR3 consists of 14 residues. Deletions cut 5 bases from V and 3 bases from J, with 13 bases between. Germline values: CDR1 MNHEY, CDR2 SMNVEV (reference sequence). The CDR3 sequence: CASSLARGDTEAFF. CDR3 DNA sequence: TGTGCCAGCAGTCTTGCGCGGGGGGACACTGAAGCTTTCTTT.

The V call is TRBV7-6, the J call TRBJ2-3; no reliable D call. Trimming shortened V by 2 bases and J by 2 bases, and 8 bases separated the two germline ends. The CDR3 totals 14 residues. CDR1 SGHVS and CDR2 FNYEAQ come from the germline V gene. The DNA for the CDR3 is TGTGCCAGCAGCTTACCCTCCAACACAGATACGCAGTATTTT. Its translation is CASSLPSNTDTQYF.

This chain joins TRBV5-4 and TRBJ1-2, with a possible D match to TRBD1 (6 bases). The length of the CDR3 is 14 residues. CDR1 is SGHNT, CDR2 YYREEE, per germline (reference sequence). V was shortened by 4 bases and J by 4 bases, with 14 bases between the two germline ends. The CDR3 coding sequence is TGTGCCAGCAGCCCGAAGGGAGGGGGCTATGGCTACACCTTC. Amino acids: CASSPKGGGYGYTF.

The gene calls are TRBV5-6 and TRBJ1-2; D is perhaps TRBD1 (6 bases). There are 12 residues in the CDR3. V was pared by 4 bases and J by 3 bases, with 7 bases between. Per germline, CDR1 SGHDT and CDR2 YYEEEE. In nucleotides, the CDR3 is TGTGCCAGCAGCGAGGGGGACTATGGCTACACCTTC. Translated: CASSEGDYGYTF.

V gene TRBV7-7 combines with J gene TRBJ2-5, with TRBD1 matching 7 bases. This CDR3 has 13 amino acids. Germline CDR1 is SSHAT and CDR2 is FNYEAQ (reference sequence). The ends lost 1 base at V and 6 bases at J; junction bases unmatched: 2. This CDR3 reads CASSLGQGKTQYF. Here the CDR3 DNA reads TGTGCCAGCAGCTTAGGACAGGGAAAGACCCAGTACTTC.

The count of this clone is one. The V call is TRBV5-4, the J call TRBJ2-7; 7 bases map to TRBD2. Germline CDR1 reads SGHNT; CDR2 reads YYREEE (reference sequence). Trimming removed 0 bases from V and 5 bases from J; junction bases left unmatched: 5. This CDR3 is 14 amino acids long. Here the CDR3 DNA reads TGTGCCAGCAGCTTGGGCGGGAGAGCAAACGAGCAGTACTTC. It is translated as CASSLGGRANEQYF.

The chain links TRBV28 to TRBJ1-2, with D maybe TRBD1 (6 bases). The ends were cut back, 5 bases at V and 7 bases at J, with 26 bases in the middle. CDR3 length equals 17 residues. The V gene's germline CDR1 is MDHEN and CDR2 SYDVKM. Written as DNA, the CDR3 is TGTGCCAGCAGTCCCATCTCGGGGCCAGGTCTAGGGGGTGGCTACACCTTC. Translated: CASSPISGPGLGGGYTF.

CDR3 DNA: TGTGCCAGCAGATTAACACTAAACTATGGCTACACCTTC. Translated: CASRLTLNYGYTF. This chain connects TRBV6-1 to TRBJ1-2; D not resolved. The CDR3 spans 13 residues. V dropped 6 bases and J dropped 2 bases, with 10 bases sitting between them. CDR1 and CDR2 (germline): MNHNS, SASEGT.

The CDR3 DNA reads as TGTGCCAGCAGCTCCGGACTAGCGGGAATGGGGACGAATCGGGGCGGGGAGCTGTTTTTT. Translation: CASSSGLAGMGTNRGGELFF. The rearrangement uses TRBV13 and TRBJ2-2, with 12 bases lining up with TRBD2. The CDR3 contains 20 residues. J gave up 7 bases and V 4 bases, and 19 bases lay outside the gene matches. Germline CDR1 PRHDT, CDR2 FYEKMQ (reference sequence).

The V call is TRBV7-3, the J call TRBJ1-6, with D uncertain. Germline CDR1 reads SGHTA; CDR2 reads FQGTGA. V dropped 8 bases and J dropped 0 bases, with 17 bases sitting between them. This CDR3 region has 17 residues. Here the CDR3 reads CASGFWMSASYNSPLHF. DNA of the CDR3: TGTGCCAGCGGGTTTTGGATGTCAGCCTCCTATAATTCACCCCTCCACTTT.

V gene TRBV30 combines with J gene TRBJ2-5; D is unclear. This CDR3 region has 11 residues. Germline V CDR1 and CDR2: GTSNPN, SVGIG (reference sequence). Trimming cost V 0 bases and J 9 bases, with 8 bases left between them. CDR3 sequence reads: CAWSVLDSQYF. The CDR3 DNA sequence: TGTGCCTGGAGTGTACTCGATTCCCAGTACTTC. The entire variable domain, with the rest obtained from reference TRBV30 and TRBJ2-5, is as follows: SQTIHQWPATLVQPVGSPLSLECTVEGTSNPNLYWYRQAAGRGLQLLFYSVGIGQISSEVPQNLSASRPQDRQFILSSKKLLLSDSGFYLCAWSVLDSQYFGPGTRLLVL.

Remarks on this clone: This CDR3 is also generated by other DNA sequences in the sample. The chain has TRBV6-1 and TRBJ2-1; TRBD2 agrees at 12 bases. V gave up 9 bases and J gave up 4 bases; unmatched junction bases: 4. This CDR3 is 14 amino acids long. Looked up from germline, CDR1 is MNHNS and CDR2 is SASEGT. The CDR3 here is CASQLAGGYNEQFF. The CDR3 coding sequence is TGTGCCAGTCAACTAGCGGGGGGATACAATGAGCAGTTCTTC.

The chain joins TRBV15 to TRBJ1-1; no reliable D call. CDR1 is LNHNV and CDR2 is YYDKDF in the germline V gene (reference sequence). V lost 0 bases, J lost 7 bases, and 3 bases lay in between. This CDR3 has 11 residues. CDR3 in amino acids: CATSRDVEAFF. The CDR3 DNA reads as TGTGCCACCAGCAGAGATGTTGAAGCTTTCTTT.